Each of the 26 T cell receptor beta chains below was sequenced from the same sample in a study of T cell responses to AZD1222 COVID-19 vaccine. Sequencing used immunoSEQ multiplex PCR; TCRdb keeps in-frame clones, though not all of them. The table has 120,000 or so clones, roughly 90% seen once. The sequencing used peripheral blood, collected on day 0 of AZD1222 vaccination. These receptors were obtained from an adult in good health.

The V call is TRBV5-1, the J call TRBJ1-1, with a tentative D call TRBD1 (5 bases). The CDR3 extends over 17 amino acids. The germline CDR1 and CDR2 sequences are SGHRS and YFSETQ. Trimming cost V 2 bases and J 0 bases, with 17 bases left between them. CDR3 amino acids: CASSLKGTAVMNTEAFF. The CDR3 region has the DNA TGCGCCAGCAGCTTAAAAGGGACGGCAGTGATGAACACTGAAGCTTTCTTT.

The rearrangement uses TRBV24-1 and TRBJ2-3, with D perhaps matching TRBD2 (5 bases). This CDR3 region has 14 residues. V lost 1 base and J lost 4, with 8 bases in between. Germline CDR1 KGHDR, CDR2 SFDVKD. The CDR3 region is CATSDFEGSDTQYF. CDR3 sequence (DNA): TGTGCCACCAGTGATTTTGAGGGATCAGATACGCAGTATTTT.

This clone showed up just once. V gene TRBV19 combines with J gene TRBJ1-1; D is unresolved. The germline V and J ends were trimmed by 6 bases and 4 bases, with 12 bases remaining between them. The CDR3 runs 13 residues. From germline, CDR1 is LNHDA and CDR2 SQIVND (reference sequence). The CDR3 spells CASRPGLITEAFF. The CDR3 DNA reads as TGTGCCAGTAGGCCCGGACTTATCACTGAAGCTTTCTTT.

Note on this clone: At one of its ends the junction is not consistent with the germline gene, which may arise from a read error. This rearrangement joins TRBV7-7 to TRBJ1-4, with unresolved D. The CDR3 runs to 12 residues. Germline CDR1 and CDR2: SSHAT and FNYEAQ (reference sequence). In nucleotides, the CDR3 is TGTGCTAGCAACGGTTACCGTGAAAAACTGTTTTTT. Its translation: CASNGYREKLFF.

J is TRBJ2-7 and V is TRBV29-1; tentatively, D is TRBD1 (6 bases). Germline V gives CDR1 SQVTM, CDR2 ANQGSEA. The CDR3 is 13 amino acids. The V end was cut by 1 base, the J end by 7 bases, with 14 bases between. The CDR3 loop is CSVEVGRGSEQYF. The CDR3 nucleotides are TGCAGCGTTGAAGTGGGCAGGGGATCTGAGCAGTACTTC.

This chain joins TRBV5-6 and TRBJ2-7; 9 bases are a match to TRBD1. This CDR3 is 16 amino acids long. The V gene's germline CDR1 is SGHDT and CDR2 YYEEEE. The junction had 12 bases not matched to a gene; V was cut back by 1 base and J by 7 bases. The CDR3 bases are TGTGCCAGCAGCTTGTTCCTACCCGGGACAGGGAGAGAGCAGTACTTC. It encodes CASSLFLPGTGREQYF.

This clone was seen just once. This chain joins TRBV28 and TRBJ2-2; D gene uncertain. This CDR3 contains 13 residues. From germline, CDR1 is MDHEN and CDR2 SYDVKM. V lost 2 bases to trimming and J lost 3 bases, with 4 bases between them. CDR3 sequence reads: CASSLEDTGELFF. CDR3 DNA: TGTGCCAGCAGTTTAGAGGACACCGGGGAGCTGTTTTTT.

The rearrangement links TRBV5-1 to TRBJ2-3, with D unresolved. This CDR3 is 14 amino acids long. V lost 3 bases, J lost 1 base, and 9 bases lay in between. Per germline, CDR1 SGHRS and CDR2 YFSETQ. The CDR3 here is CASSSSWGTDTQYF. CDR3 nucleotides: TGCGCCAGCAGCTCCTCTTGGGGCACAGATACGCAGTATTTT.

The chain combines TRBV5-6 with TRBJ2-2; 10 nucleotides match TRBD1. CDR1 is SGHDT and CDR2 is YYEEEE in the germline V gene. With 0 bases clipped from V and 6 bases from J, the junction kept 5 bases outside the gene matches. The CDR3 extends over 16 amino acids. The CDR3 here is CASSLERQGAAGELFF. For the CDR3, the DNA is TGTGCCAGCAGCTTGGAGAGACAGGGGGCCGCCGGGGAGCTGTTTTTT. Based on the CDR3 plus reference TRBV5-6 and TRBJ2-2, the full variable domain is DAGVTQSPTHLIKTRGQQVTLRCSPKSGHDTVSWYQQALGQGPQFIFQYYEEEERQRGNFPDRFSGHQFPNYSSELNVNALLLGDSALYLCASSLERQGAAGELFFGEGSRLTVL.

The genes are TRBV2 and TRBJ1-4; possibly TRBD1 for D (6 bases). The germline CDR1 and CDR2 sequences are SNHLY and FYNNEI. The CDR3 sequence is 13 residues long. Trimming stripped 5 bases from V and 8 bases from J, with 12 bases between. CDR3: CASSLQGNEKLFF. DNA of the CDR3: TGTGCCAGCAGTTTACAGGGAAACGAAAAACTGTTTTTT.

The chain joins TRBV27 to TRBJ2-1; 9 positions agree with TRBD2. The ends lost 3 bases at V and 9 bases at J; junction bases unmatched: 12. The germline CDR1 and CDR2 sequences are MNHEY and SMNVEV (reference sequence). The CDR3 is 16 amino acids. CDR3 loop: CASSFLQVAGVSEQFF. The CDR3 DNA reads TGTGCCAGCAGTTTCCTTCAGGTAGCGGGAGTTTCTGAGCAGTTCTTC.

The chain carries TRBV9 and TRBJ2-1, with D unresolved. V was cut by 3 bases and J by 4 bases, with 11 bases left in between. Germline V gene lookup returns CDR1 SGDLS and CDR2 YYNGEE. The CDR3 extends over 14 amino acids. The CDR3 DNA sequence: TGTGCCAGCAGCGGCAGCCCCCTTTACAATGAGCAGTTCTTC. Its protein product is CASSGSPLYNEQFF.

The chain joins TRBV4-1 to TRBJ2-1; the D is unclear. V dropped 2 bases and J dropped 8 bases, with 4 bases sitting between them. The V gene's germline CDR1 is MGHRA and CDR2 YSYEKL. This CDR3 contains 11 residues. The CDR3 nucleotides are TGCGCCAGCAGCCAAAGGGATGAGCAGTTCTTC. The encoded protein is CASSQRDEQFF.

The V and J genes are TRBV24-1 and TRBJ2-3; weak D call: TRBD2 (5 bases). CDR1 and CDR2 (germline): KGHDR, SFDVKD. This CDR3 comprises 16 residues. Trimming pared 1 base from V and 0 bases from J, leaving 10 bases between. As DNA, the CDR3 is TGTGCCACCAGTGATTTCGTCCGCGGGAGCACAGATACGCAGTATTTT. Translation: CATSDFVRGSTDTQYF.

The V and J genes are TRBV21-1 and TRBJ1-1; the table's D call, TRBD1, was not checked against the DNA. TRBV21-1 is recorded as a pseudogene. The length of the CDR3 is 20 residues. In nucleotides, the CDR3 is TGTGCCAGCAGCACAGGACAGAGGACAGTCCCCTGTCGTGGATGCACTGAAGCTTTCTTT. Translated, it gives CASSTGQRTVPCRGCTEAFF.

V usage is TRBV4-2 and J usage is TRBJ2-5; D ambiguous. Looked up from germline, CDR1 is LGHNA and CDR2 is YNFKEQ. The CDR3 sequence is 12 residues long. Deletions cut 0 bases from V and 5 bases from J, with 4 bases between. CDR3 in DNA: TGTGCCAGCAGCCAAGATCGGGAGACCCAGTACTTC. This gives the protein CASSQDRETQYF.

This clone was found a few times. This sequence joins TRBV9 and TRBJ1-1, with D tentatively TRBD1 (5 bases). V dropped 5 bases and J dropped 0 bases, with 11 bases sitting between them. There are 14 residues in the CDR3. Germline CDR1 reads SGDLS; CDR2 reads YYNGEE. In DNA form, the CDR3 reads TGTGCCAGCAGTATGACAGTGTTGAACACTGAAGCTTTCTTT. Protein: CASSMTVLNTEAFF.

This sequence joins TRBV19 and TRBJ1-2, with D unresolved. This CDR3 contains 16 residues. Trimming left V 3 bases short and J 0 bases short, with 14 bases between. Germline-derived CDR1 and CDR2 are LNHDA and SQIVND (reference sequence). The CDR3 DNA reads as TGTGCCAGTAGTATTCAGGTCCGGGAGGCTAACTATGGCTACACCTTC. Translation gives CASSIQVREANYGYTF. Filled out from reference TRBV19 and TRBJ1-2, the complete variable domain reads DGGITQSPKYLFRKEGQNVTLSCEQNLNHDAMYWYRQDPGQGLRLIYYSQIVNDFQKGDIAEGYSVSREKKESFPLTVTSAQKNPTAFYLCASSIQVREANYGYTFGSGTRLTVV.

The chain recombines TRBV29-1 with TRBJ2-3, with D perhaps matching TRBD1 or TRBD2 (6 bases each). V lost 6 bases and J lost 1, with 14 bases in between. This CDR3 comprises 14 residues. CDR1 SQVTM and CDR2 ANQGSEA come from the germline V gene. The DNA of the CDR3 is TGCAGCGTGCAAGGGGGGCGAGGCACAGATACGCAGTATTTT. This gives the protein CSVQGGRGTDTQYF.

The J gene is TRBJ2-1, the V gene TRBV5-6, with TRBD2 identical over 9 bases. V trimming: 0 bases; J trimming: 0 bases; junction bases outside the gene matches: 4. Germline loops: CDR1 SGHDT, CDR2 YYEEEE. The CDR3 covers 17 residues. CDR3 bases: TGTGCCAGCAGCTTGGGGGCGGGAGGGACCTCCTACAATGAGCAGTTCTTC. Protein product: CASSLGAGGTSYNEQFF.

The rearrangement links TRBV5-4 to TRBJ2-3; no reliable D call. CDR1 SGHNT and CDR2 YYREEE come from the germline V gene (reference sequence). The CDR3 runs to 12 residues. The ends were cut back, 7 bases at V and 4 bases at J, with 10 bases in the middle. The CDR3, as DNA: TGTGCCAGCGGTCGAGGCGCAGATACGCAGTATTTT. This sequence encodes CASGRGADTQYF. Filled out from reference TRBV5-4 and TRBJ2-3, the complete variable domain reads ETGVTQSPTHLIKTRGQQVTLRCSSQSGHNTVSWYQQALGQGPQFIFQYYREEENGRGNFPPRFSGLQFPNYSSELNVNALELDDSALYLCASGRGADTQYFGPGTRLTVL.

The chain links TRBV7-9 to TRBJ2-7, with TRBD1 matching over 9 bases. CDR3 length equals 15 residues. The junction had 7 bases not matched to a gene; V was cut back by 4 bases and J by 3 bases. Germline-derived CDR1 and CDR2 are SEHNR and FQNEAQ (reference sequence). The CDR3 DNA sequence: TGTGCCAGCAGCTCTACAGGGACAGGGCTCTACGAGCAGTACTTC. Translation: CASSSTGTGLYEQYF.

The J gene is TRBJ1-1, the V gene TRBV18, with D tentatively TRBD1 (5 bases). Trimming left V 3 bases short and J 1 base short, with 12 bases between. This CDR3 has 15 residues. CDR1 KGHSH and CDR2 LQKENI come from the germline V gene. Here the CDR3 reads CASSPRGGANTEAFF. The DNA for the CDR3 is TGTGCCAGCTCACCCCGGGGAGGGGCGAACACTGAAGCTTTCTTT. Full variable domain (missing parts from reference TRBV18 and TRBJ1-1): NAGVMQNPRHLVRRRGQEARLRCSPMKGHSHVYWYRQLPEEGLKFMVYLQKENIIDESGMPKERFSAEFPKEGPSILRIQQVVRGDSAAYFCASSPRGGANTEAFFGQGTRLTVV.

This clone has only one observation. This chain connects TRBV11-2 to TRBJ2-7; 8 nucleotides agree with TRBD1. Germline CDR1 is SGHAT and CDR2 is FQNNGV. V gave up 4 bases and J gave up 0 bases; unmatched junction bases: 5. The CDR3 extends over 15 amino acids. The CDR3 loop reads CASSSWDRLSYEQYF. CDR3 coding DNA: TGTGCCAGCAGCTCCTGGGACAGGCTCTCCTACGAGCAGTACTTC.

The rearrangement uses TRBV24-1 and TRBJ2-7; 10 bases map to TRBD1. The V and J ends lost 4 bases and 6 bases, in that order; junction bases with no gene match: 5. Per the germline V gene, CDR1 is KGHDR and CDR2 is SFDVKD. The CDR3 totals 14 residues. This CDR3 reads CATSDPRQGAEQYF. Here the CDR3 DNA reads TGTGCCACCAGTGACCCTAGACAGGGGGCCGAGCAGTACTTC.

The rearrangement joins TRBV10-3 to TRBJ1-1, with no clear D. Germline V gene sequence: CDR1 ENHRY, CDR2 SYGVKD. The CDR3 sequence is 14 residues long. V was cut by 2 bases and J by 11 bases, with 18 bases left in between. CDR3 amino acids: CAISEEGKRVMAFF. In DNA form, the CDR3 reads TGTGCCATCAGTGAGGAAGGGAAGCGGGTTATGGCTTTCTTT.